A single sample gave rise to the 16 T cell receptor beta chains below, sequenced in a study of T-cell memory formation after mild COVID-19. TCRdb re-called the 5' RACE reads through MiXCR, storing one row per CDR3 protein. The table has about 140,000 distinct CDR3 sequences, about 14% seen once; the top ten hold roughly an eighth. Sequenced input: PBMCs or a T cell subset sorted from them (not recorded which). The receptors shown here come from an adult woman who had mild COVID-19 (a few samples of this study predate the infection). Cell type and time point are not known.

This clonotype was counted between two and nine times. The V call is TRBV12-3 or TRBV12-4, the J call TRBJ2-1; 8 bases agree with TRBD1. The CDR3 has 16 residues. V was clipped by 5 bases and J by 1 base; unmatched bases: 7. The CDR3 DNA reads TGTGCCAGCAGTATTACCGGGACAGGATCCTACAATGAGCAGTTCTTC. Its protein is CASSITGTGSYNEQFF.

In its sample, this clonotype was seen a few times. V usage is TRBV3-1 and J usage is TRBJ2-1; TRBD1 agrees at 7 bases. CDR1 and CDR2 (germline): LGHDT, YNNKEL (reference sequence). V gave up 5 bases and J gave up 3 bases; unmatched junction bases: 10. This CDR3 region has 16 residues. Written as DNA, the CDR3 is TGTGCCAGCAGCTCGTTCCGGGACAGTCGCTACAATGAGCAGTTCTTC. Amino acid sequence: CASSSFRDSRYNEQFF.

The genes are TRBV20-1 and TRBJ2-3, with 9 positions matching TRBD2. This CDR3 region has 20 residues. V lost 0 bases, J lost 2 bases, and 18 bases stayed unmatched. Germline CDR1 reads DFQATT; CDR2 reads SNEGSKA (reference sequence). The CDR3 DNA reads as TGCAGTGCTAGAGATCCGAGGAGCGGGAGGCCTTTCTATTTCACAGATACGCAGTATTTT. This sequence encodes CSARDPRSGRPFYFTDTQYF.

The chain is built from TRBV6-2 or TRBV6-3 and TRBJ2-7; 8 bases map to TRBD1. The CDR3 totals 15 residues. J was trimmed by 0 bases and V by 6 bases; bases with no gene match: 7. Germline lookup yields CDR1 MNHEY and CDR2 SVGEGT. CDR3 nucleotides: TGTGCCAGCAGACCCACAGGGGGTGTCTCCTACGAGCAGTACTTC. It encodes CASRPTGGVSYEQYF.

This clonotype occurred once. The V gene is TRBV5-1, the J gene TRBJ2-1, with D possibly matching TRBD1 (6 bases). Germline V lookup: CDR1 SGHRS, CDR2 YFSETQ. The CDR3 loop spans 14 amino acids. Trimming removed 1 base from V and 5 bases from J, with 10 bases in between. CDR3 DNA sequence: TGCGCCAGCAGCTTGACAGGGACCGACAATGAGCAGTTCTTC. Encoded protein: CASSLTGTDNEQFF.

A few counts support this clonotype. The V and J genes are TRBV9 and TRBJ1-5; tentative D call: TRBD1 (5 bases). The germline V and J ends were trimmed by 4 bases and 2 bases, with 10 bases remaining between them. CDR1 and CDR2 from the germline V gene are SGDLS and YYNGEE. This CDR3 spans 14 amino acids. The CDR3 protein is CASSPPGGNQPQHF. For the CDR3, the DNA is TGTGCCAGCAGCCCACCGGGGGGCAATCAGCCCCAGCATTTT.

The chain recombines TRBV5-4 with TRBJ2-1, with 8 bases identical to TRBD2. CDR3 length: 17 amino acids. Trimming cost V 2 bases and J 7 bases; bases outside gene matches: 14. Germline lookup yields CDR1 SGHNT and CDR2 YYREEE (reference sequence). CDR3 sequence reads: CASSFPLGRAPGNEQFF. In DNA, the CDR3 is TGTGCCAGCAGCTTCCCCCTCGGGAGGGCCCCCGGGAATGAGCAGTTCTTC.

In its sample, this clonotype was seen many times. The chain combines TRBV24-1 with TRBJ2-5; TRBD2 matches 7 bases. J lost 7 bases, V lost 0 bases, and 10 bases had no gene match. The V gene's germline CDR1 is KGHDR and CDR2 SFDVKD. The CDR3 extends over 16 amino acids. Written as DNA, the CDR3 is TGTGCCACCAGTGATTTGGACGGGAGGCCCCCCTGGACCCAGTACTTC. It yields the protein CATSDLDGRPPWTQYF.

V gene TRBV28 combines with J gene TRBJ1-2; D remains ambiguous. This CDR3 comprises 11 residues. Per the germline V gene, CDR1 is MDHEN and CDR2 is SYDVKM. V dropped 4 bases and J dropped 8 bases, with 8 bases sitting between them. CDR3 in DNA: TGTGCCAGCAGTTCTCGTACAGGCTACACCTTC. It yields the protein CASSSRTGYTF.

This clonotype was seen more than once but under ten times. CDR3 sequence (DNA): TGTGCCAGCAGCTTGTCGGGCCCTAACTACGAGCAGTACTTC. Its protein is CASSLSGPNYEQYF. This chain links TRBV7-6 with TRBJ2-7; no reliable D call. The germline V and J ends were trimmed by 3 bases and 3 bases, with 12 bases remaining between them. CDR3 size: 14 residues. CDR1 is SGHVS, CDR2 FNYEAQ, per germline.

Only a few counts were recorded for this clonotype. The chain joins TRBV29-1 to TRBJ2-3; the match to TRBD2 covers 9 bases. The CDR3 covers 15 residues. The J segment lost 0 bases and the V segment lost 6 bases, leaving 7 bases of the junction unmatched. Germline CDR1 reads SQVTM; CDR2 reads ANQGSEA. The CDR3 DNA sequence: TGCAGCGTGAGGGCCGGGACTAGCAGCACAGATACGCAGTATTTT. Amino acid sequence: CSVRAGTSSTDTQYF.

The chain carries TRBV7-7 and TRBJ2-5, with D perhaps TRBD1 or TRBD2 (5 bases each). The CDR3 contains 15 residues. Germline V CDR1 and CDR2: SSHAT, FNYEAQ (reference sequence). The V gene lost 5 bases and the J gene lost 2 bases, with 15 bases spanning the gap. Here the CDR3 reads CASSPGLGRQETQYF. The CDR3 DNA follows: TGTGCCAGCAGCCCGGGGCTGGGGCGTCAAGAGACCCAGTACTTC. Full variable domain (remainder filled in from reference TRBV7-7 and TRBJ2-5): GAGVSQSPRYKVTKRGQDVTLRCDPISSHATLYWYQQALGQGPEFLTYFNYEAQPDKSGLPSDRFSAERPEGSISTLTIQRTEQRDSAMYRCASSPGLGRQETQYFGPGTRLLVL.

This clonotype has only a few counts. The chain joins TRBV6-6 to TRBJ2-7; the D call may be TRBD1 or TRBD2 (5 bases each). The ends were cut back, 6 bases at V and 5 bases at J, with 26 bases in the middle. Germline V lookup: CDR1 MNHNY, CDR2 SVGAGI (reference sequence). The CDR3 extends over 17 amino acids. CDR3 residues: CASRGPELQTSNHEQYF. The DNA for the CDR3 is TGTGCCAGCAGGGGACCGGAGCTCCAAACTTCCAACCACGAGCAGTACTTC.

This clonotype was detected ten times or more. This rearrangement joins TRBV23-1 to TRBJ2-3; 11 bases fit TRBD1. TRBV23-1 has ORF status, its function being uncertain. The CDR3 runs to 16 residues. V trimming: 7 bases; J trimming: 4 bases; junction bases outside the gene matches: 10. CDR3 coding DNA: TGCGCCAGCACCAGAGGACAGGGGGCCTGTGCAGATACGCAGTATTTT. This encodes CASTRGQGACADTQYF.

The chain employs TRBV7-2 and TRBJ2-1; D unresolved. Germline V gene lookup returns CDR1 SGHTA and CDR2 FQGNSA. The germline V and J ends were trimmed by 3 bases and 7 bases, with 16 bases remaining between them. The CDR3 extends over 15 amino acids. The CDR3 loop reads CASSFRTAASNEQFF. The CDR3 DNA reads TGTGCCAGCAGCTTTAGAACAGCAGCTAGTAATGAGCAGTTCTTC.

The table lists this clonotype with many counts. The V gene is TRBV7-7, the J gene TRBJ2-2; 10 bases agree with TRBD1. CDR1 SSHAT and CDR2 FNYEAQ come from the germline V gene (reference sequence). After removal of 5 bases from V and 4 bases from J, the junction contained 7 bases not matched to a gene. The CDR3 consists of 16 residues. CDR3 in amino acids: CASSPRGQGSTGELFF. The CDR3 nucleotides read TGTGCCAGCAGCCCGCGGGGACAGGGGAGCACCGGGGAGCTGTTTTTT.